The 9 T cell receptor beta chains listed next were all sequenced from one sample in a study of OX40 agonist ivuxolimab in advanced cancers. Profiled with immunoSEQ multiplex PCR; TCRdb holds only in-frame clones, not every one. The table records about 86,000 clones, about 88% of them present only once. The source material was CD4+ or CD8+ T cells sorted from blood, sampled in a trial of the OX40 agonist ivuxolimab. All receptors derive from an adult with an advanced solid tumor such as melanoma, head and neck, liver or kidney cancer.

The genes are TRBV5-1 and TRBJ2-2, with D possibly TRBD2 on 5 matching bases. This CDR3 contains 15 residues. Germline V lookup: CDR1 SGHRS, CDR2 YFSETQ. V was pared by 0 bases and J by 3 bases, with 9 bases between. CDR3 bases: TGCGCCAGCAGCTTGGAAGGGAGACACACCGGGGAGCTGTTTTTT. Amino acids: CASSLEGRHTGELFF.

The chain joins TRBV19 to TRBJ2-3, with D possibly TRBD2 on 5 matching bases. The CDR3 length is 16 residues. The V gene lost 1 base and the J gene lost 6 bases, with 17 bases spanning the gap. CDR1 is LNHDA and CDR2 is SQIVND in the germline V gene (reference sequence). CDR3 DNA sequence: TGTGCCAGTAGTATAGGGGCCTTGGATCCGGGGGATACGCAGTATTTT. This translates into CASSIGALDPGDTQYF. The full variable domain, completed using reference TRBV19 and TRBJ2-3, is DGGITQSPKYLFRKEGQNVTLSCEQNLNHDAMYWYRQDPGQGLRLIYYSQIVNDFQKGDIAEGYSVSREKKESFPLTVTSAQKNPTAFYLCASSIGALDPGDTQYFGPGTRLTVL.

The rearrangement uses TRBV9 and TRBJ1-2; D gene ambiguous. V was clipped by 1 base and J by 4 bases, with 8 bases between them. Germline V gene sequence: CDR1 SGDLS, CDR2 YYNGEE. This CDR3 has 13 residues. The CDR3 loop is CASSVSGGYGYTF. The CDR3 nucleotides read TGTGCCAGCAGCGTATCGGGAGGCTATGGCTACACCTTC.

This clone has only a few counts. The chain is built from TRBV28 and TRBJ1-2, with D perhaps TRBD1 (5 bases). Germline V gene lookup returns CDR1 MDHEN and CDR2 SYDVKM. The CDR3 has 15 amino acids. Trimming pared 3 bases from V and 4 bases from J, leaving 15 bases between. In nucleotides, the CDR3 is TGTGCCAGCAGTTTTTTCAGGGCGACTGTCTATGGCTACACCTTC. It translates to CASSFFRATVYGYTF.

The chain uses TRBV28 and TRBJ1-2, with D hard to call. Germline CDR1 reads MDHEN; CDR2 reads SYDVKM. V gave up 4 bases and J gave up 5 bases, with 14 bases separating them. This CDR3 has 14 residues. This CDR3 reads CASSSEGLVYGYTF. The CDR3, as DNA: TGTGCCAGCAGTTCAGAAGGGTTGGTGTATGGCTACACCTTC.

The CDR3 protein is CASSGGSSGRADEQFF. In DNA, the CDR3 is TGTGCCAGCTCGGGGGGGTCTAGCGGGAGGGCGGATGAGCAGTTCTTC. V and J are TRBV2 and TRBJ2-1; 12 bases are shared with TRBD2. The CDR3 spans 16 residues. From germline, CDR1 is SNHLY and CDR2 FYNNEI. V was clipped by 8 bases and J by 8 bases; unmatched bases: 13.

CDR3: CASSPGQVHEETQYF. CDR3 DNA: TGTGCCAGCAGTCCTGGACAGGTTCATGAGGAGACCCAGTACTTC. The chain joins TRBV2 to TRBJ2-5, with 7 bases matching TRBD1. In germline, CDR1 is SNHLY, CDR2 FYNNEI. This CDR3 has 15 amino acids. Trimming took 5 bases from V and 5 from J; bases not matched to a gene: 11.

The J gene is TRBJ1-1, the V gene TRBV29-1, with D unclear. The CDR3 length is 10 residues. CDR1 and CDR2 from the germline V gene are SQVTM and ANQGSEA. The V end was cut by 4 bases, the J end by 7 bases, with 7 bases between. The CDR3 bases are TGCAGCGTTGTAGGGAGTGAAGCTTTCTTT. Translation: CSVVGSEAFF. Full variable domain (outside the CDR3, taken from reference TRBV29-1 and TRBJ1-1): SAVISQKPSRDICQRGTSLTIQCQVDSQVTMMFWYRQQPGQSLTLIATANQGSEATYESGFVIDKFPISRPNLTFSTLTVSNMSPEDSSIYLCSVVGSEAFFGQGTRLTVV.

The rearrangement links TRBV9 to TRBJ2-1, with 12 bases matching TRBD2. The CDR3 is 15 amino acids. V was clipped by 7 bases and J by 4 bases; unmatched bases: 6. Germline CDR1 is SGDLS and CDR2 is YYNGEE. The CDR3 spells CASSTSGGTYNEQFF. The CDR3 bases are TGTGCCAGCTCTACTAGCGGGGGGACTTACAATGAGCAGTTCTTC.